This TCR beta chain was recovered during a study of CD8 T cells in ankylosing spondylitis. This clonotype has more than one count but fewer than ten. The antigen is unknown. Study-wide points: One TCR beta motif, made up of several highly homologous variants, appeared characteristic of ankylosing spondylitis blood. Certain motif variants had earlier been reported in reactive arthritis synovial fluid and blood. With a CD8+ phenotype, disease-linked clones were relatively rare in peripheral blood.

CDR3 length equals 13 residues. In germline, CDR1 is DFQATT, CDR2 SNEGSKA (reference sequence). V was pared by 5 bases and J by 5 bases, with 16 bases between. In TCRdb, the 5' RACE reads were re-called with MiXCR into one record per CDR3 protein. The sample lists about 360,000 distinct CDR3 sequences; 20% to 25% were seen once. Sequences were obtained from blood, either unsorted or a sorted T cell fraction (not recorded which). The TCR originated in a male donor with ankylosing spondylitis or in good health (not recorded which). The rearrangement joins TRBV20-1 to TRBJ2-7, with D tentatively TRBD1 (5 bases). CDR3 coding DNA: TGCAGTGCTCAAGACAGCCTTTGGGACGAGCAGTACTTC. It is translated as CSAQDSLWDEQYF.